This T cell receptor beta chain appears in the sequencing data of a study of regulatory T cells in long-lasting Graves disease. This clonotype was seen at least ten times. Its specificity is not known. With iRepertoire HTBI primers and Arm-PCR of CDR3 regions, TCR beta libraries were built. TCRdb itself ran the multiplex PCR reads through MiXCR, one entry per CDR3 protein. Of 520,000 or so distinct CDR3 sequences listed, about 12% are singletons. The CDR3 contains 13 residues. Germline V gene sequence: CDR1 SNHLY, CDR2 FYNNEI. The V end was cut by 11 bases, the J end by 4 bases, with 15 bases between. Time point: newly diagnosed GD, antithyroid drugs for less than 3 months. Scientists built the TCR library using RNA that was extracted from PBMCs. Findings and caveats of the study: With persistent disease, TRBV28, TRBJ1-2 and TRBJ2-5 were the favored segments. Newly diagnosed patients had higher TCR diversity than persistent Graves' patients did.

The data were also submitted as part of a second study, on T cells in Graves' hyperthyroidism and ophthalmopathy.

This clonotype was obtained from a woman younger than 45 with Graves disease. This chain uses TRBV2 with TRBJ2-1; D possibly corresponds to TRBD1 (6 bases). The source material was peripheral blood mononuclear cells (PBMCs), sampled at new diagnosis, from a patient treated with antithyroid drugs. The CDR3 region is CASRGDIYNEQFF. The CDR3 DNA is TGTGCCTCCCGTGGGGACATTTACAATGAGCAGTTCTTC.